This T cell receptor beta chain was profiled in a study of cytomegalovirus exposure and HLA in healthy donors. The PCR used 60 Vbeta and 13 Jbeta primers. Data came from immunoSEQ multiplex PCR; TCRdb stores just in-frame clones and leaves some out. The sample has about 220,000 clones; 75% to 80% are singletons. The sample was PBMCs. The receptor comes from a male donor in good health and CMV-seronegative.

This CDR3 is CASSLAGIDSPLHF. The CDR3 DNA sequence: TGTGCCAGCAGCTTGGCCGGGATCGATTCACCCCTCCACTTT. The V and J genes are TRBV5-4 and TRBJ1-6, with D uncertain. The CDR3 has 14 amino acids. The ends were cut back, 0 bases at V and 8 bases at J, with 9 bases in the middle. In germline, CDR1 is SGHNT, CDR2 YYREEE (reference sequence).